A selection of T cell receptor beta chains follows, all from one sample in a study of cytomegalovirus exposure and HLA in healthy donors. TCRdb's copy holds only in-frame clones and misses some; the assay was immunoSEQ multiplex PCR. The data show 150,000 to 200,000 clones, approximately 85% seen once. The specimen sequenced was PBMCs. All receptors come from a woman in her fifties or sixties in good health and CMV-seronegative. Both conserved end residues are part of each CDR3. A D gene is named only where the DNA matches it firmly. Clone size is not always given. Where it is, it says once, few, many or a class for expanded clones.

j_call,cdr3_length,clone_size,v_call,d_call,cdr3_nt,cdr3_aa
TRBJ2-5,15,-,TRBV7-2,-,TGTGCCAGCAGCTCCAATTCGGGGCGGGGAGAGACCCAGTACTTC,CASSSNSGRGETQYF
TRBJ2-2,14,-,TRBV5-4,-,TGTGCCAGCATGGAGGGAGGTTGGAACGGGGAGCTGTTTTTT,CASMEGGWNGELFF
TRBJ2-4,17,few,TRBV19,-,TGTGCCAGTAGTAGTTTTAGGGACTCCTCGGCCAAAAACATTCAGTACTTC,CASSSFRDSSAKNIQYF
TRBJ2-7,13,-,TRBV29-1,-,TGCAGCGTTTCCGCTAGCAGGTCCTACGAGCAGTACTTC,CSVSASRSYEQYF
TRBJ2-5,12,-,TRBV2,-,TGTGCCAGCAGCATAAGAAGGGGCTACCAGTACTTC,CASSIRRGYQYF
TRBJ1-5,17,-,TRBV2,TRBD1,TGTGCCAGCAGCCCAAGGGACAGGGCTTGGAACAATCAGCCCCAGCATTTT,CASSPRDRAWNNQPQHF
TRBJ2-7,14,once,TRBV6-1,TRBD1,TGTGCCAGCAGTGAAGGGCAGGGGGCCTACGAGCAGTACTTC,CASSEGQGAYEQYF
TRBJ1-2,16,-,TRBV9,-,TGTGCCAGCAGCGGCCCCACCGCCGGAGGAGGGGTTGGCTACACCTTC,CASSGPTAGGGVGYTF
TRBJ2-1,13,-,TRBV2,-,TGTGCCAGCACTGGCGGACAGTTCAATGAGCAGTTCTTC,CASTGGQFNEQFF
TRBJ1-2,15,-,TRBV27,TRBD1,TGTGCCAGCAGTTTCCACAGGGGGCAGTACTATGGCTACACCTTC,CASSFHRGQYYGYTF
TRBJ2-5,14,-,TRBV5-4,-,TGTGCCAGCTACCCAGACAGGTTCTCTGAGACCCAGTACTTC,CASYPDRFSETQYF
TRBJ1-1,17,-,TRBV5-5,-,TGTGCCAGCAGCTTGTCCGGGACACCAATGAGGAACACTGAAGCTTTCTTT,CASSLSGTPMRNTEAFF
TRBJ2-7,12,-,TRBV28,TRBD1,TGTGCCAGCACCACGACCCCAGGGGGCTGGCACTTC,CASTTTPGGWHF
TRBJ1-1,15,once,TRBV28,TRBD1,TGTGCCAGCAACACCCCCAGGGGGATATACACTGAAGCTTTCTTT,CASNTPRGIYTEAFF